This record looks at one TCR beta chain sequence and its context. These data come from a study of blood T cell repertoires in COVID-19. Study information: COVID-19 samples collected from the United States, Italy and Spain covered acute and convalescent phases. Sources were T cells, B-cell-depleted T cells, or PBMCs; the material itself was cDNA or gDNA.

This CDR3 has 16 amino acids. It was during active infection that Seattle patients were enrolled and then longitudinally followed. Original processing notes: By means of reference gene primer amplification, nucleated cell counts were estimated. Here immunoSEQ multiplex PCR was the method, and the copy in TCRdb shows in-frame clones only, minus some. The V and J calls and clone size come from that table; D and trimming were worked out from the DNA. Of roughly 300,000 clones detected, 80% to 95% appear once; the ten largest clones hold approximately 2.1%. Sequencing was carried out using peripheral blood. The receptor's source is a woman between 25 and 40 years old with COVID-19, enrolled during active disease. The chain recombines TRBV7-5 with TRBJ2-3; the table's D call of TRBD1 was not tested on the DNA. TRBV7-5 is a pseudogene locus. This chain's CDR3 is CVRSLGPGGFTDTQYF. The DNA for the CDR3 is TGTGTCAGAAGCTTAGGCCCAGGGGGCTTCACAGATACGCAGTATTTT.